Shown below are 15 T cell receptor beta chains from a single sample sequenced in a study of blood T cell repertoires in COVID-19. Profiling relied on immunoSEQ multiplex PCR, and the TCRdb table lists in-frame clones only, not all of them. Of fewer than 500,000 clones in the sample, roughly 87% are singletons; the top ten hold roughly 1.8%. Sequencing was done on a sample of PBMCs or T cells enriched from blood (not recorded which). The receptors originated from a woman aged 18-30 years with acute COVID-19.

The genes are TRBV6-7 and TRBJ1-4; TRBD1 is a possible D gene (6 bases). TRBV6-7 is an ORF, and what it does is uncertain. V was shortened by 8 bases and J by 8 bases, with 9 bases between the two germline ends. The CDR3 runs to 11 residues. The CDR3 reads CASPDREKLFF. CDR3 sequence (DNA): TGTGCCAGCCCCGACAGGGAAAAACTGTTTTTT.

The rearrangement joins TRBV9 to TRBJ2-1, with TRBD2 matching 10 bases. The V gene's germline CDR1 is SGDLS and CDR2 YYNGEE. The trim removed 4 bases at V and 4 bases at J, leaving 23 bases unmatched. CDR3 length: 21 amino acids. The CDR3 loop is CASSHLRGESPSGRGYNEQFF. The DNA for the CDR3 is TGTGCCAGCAGCCACCTCCGTGGTGAGAGCCCCAGCGGGAGGGGTTACAATGAGCAGTTCTTC. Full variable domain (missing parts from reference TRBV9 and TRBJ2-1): DSGVTQTPKHLITATGQRVTLRCSPRSGDLSVYWYQQSLDQGLQFLIQYYNGEERAKGNILERFSAQQFPDLHSELNLSSLELGDSALYFCASSHLRGESPSGRGYNEQFFGPGTRLTVL.

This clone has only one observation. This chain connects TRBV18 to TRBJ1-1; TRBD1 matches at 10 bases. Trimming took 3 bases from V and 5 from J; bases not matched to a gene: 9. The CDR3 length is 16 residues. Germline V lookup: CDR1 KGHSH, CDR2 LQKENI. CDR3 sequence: CASSPQRGTGETEAFF. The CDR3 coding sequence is TGTGCCAGCTCACCCCAGAGAGGGACAGGGGAGACTGAAGCTTTCTTT.

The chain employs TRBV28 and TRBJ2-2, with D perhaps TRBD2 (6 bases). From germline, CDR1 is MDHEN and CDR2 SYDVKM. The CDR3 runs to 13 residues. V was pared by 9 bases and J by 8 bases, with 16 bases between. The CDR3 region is CASGTPRSGELFF. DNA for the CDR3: TGTGCCAGTGGGACTCCTCGAAGTGGGGAGCTGTTTTTT.

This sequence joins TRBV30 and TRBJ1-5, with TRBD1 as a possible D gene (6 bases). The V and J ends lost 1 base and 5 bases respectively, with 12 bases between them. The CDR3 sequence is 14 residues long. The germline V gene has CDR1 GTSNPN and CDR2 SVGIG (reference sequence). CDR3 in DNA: TGTGCCTGGAGTGATATACAGGGATATCAGCCCCAGCATTTT. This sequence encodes CAWSDIQGYQPQHF.

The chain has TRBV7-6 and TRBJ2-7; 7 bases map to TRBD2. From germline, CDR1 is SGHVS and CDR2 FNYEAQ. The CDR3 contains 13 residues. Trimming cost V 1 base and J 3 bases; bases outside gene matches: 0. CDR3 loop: CASSLGGGYEQYF. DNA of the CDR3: TGTGCCAGCAGCTTAGGGGGGGGCTACGAGCAGTACTTC. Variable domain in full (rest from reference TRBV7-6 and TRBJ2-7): GAGVSQSPRYKVTKRGQDVALRCDPISGHVSLYWYRQALGQGPEFLTYFNYEAQQDKSGLPNDRFSAERPEGSISTLTIQRTEQRDSAMYRCASSLGGGYEQYFGPGTRLTVT.

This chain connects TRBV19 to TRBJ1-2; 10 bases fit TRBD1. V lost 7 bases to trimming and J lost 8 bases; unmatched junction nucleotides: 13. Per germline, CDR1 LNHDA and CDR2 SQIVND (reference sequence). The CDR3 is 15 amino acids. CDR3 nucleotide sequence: TGTGCCAGTACCCTCGGCCCGGACAGGGGGGAAGGCTACACCTTC. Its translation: CASTLGPDRGEGYTF. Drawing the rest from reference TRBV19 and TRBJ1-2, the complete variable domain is DGGITQSPKYLFRKEGQNVTLSCEQNLNHDAMYWYRQDPGQGLRLIYYSQIVNDFQKGDIAEGYSVSREKKESFPLTVTSAQKNPTAFYLCASTLGPDRGEGYTFGSGTRLTVV.

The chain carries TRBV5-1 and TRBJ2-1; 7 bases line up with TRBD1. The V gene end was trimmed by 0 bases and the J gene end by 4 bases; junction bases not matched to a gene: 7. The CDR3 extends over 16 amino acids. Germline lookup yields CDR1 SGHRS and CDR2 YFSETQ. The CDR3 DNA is TGCGCCAGCAGCTTGGGACAGGGCCCCTTTTACAATGAGCAGTTCTTC. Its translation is CASSLGQGPFYNEQFF.

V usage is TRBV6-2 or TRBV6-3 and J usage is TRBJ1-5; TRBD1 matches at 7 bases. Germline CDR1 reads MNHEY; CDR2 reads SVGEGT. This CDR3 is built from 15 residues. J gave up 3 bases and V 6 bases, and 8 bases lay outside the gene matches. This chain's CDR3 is CASSSGGYFNQPQHF. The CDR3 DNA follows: TGTGCCAGCAGCTCAGGGGGTTATTTCAATCAGCCCCAGCATTTT.

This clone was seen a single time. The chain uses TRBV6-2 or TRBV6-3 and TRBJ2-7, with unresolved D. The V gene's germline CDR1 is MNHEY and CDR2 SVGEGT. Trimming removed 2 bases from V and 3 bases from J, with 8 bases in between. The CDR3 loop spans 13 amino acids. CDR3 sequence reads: CASSYEQRYEQYF. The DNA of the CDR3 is TGTGCCAGCAGTTACGAGCAGCGCTACGAGCAGTACTTC.

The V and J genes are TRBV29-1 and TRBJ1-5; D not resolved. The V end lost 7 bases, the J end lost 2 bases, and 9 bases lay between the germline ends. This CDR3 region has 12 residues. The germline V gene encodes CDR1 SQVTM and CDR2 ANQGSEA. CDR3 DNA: TGCAGCGCCAACAGTGGCAATCAGCCCCAGCATTTT. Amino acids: CSANSGNQPQHF.

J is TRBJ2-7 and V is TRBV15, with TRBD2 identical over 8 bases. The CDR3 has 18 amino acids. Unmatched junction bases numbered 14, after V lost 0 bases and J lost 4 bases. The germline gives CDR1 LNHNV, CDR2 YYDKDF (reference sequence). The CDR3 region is CATSREDRLSGKDYEQYF. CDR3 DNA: TGTGCCACCAGCAGAGAAGATCGACTTAGCGGGAAAGATTACGAGCAGTACTTC.

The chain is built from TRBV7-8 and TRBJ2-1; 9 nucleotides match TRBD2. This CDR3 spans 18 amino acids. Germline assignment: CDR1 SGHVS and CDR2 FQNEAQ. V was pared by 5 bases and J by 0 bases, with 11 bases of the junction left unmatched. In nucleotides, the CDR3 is TGTGCCAGCAGCCAGTCTAGCGGGACTGCTAGCTCCTACAATGAGCAGTTCTTC. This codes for CASSQSSGTASSYNEQFF.

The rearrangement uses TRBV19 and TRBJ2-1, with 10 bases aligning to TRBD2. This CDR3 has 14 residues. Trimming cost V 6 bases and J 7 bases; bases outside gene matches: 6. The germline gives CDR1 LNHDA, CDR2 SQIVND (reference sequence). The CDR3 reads CASSRSGGYNEQFF. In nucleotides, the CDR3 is TGTGCCAGTAGCCGTAGCGGGGGGTATAATGAGCAGTTCTTC.

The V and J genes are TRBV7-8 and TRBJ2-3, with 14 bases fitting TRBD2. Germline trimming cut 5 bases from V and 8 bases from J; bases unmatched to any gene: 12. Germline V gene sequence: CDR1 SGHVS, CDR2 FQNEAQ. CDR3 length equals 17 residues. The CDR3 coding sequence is TGTGCCAGCAGCCAAAACGGACTAGCGGGGGGCACGGGTACGCAGTATTTT. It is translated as CASSQNGLAGGTGTQYF.